This T cell receptor (beta chain) was sequenced for a study of blood T cell repertoires in COVID-19. The overall study: The origin of the acute and convalescent COVID-19 samples was the United States, Italy and Spain.

Germline V gene lookup returns CDR1 SGHNT and CDR2 YYREEE (reference sequence). Unmatched junction bases numbered 5, after V lost 5 bases and J lost 4 bases. This CDR3 has 13 residues. Per the original methods: Estimates of nucleated cell counts were drawn from the amplification of reference gene primers. Profiling relied on immunoSEQ multiplex PCR, and the TCRdb table lists in-frame clones only, not all of them. From that table come the V and J calls and clone size; the DNA was used to work out D and trimming. The sample consists of 150,000 or so clones, around 80% of them appearing once. The rearrangement joins TRBV5-4 to TRBJ1-1, with 7 bases that match TRBD1. This receptor was identified in a human donor with acute or convalescent COVID-19. The donor label of this sample is uncertain. Sequencing was performed on peripheral blood. CDR3 sequence reads: CASRPDRATEAFF. DNA of the CDR3: TGTGCCAGCAGACCCGACAGGGCCACTGAAGCTTTCTTT.